This TCR beta chain derives from a study of T-cell memory formation after mild COVID-19. This clonotype was counted only a few times. What it binds is not known. The ends were cut back, 4 bases at V and 5 bases at J, with 11 bases in the middle. CDR1 is SSHAT and CDR2 is FNYEAQ in the germline V gene (reference sequence). The CDR3 extends over 13 amino acids. Study-level points and caveats: A balance of CD4 and CD8 characterized clones contracting day 15 to 85, whereas later expanders leaned CD4+.

Using its own MiXCR run on the 5' RACE reads, TCRdb lists one record per CDR3 protein. The sample has under 300,000 distinct CDR3 sequences; roughly 17% are singletons. The sequenced sample was PBMCs or a T cell subset sorted from them (not recorded which). This sequence joins TRBV7-7 and TRBJ2-5; no definite D call. The sequence derives from a man aged 18 to 35 who had mild COVID-19 (a few samples of this study predate the infection). Cell type and time point are not known. The CDR3 spells CASSSDLIETQYF. The DNA of the CDR3 is TGTGCCAGCAGCTCGGACCTAATCGAGACCCAGTACTTC.